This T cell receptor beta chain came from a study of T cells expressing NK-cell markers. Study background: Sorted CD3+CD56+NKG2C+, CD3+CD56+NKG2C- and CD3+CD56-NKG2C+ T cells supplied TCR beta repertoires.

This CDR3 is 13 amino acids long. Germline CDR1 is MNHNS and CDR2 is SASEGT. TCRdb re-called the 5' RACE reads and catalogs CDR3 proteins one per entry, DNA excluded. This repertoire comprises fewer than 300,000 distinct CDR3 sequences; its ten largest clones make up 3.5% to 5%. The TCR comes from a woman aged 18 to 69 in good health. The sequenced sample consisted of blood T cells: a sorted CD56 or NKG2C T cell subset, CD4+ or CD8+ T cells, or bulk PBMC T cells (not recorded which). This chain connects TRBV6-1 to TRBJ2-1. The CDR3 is CASSGPRYNEQFF.